This TCR beta chain derives from a study of a mutant IDH1 vaccine in newly diagnosed glioma (dated by TCRdb to the early 2020s). General notes on the study: Vaccination began 4-6 weeks after radiotherapy alone, or alongside temozolomide cycles in the chemotherapy-containing groups. Of the approximately 30 treated patients, approximately 60% were male and about 40% were female, and a mean age of approximately 40 years was recorded. Prior to enrollment, patients had been given standard therapy consisting of radiotherapy alone, temozolomide alone, or radiochemotherapy with temozolomide, with the combination given to most patients. Visit V12 was the week-35 safety follow-up and visit V13 was the week-47 end of study. Peripheral blood was drawn at six visits: V03 (baseline), V05, V07, V10, V12 and V13. Longitudinal TCRB deep sequencing was done for 20 to 25 treated patients, wherever samples were available for exploratory analyses.

Based on the germline V gene (reference sequence), the CDR1 and CDR2 sequences are SEHNR and FQNEAQ. A distance of 16 bases separates the germline ends of V and J, which lose 3 bases and 1 base respectively. Measured from the cysteine to the phenylalanine, the CDR3 is 16 residues long. Just CDR3 DNA is preserved here, 48 bases in frame from base 1. As concerns this clone: The target of this receptor is not known. Base qualities are missing; no much larger clone stands one base away.

Study-wide findings and limitations: Immune responses induced by the vaccine were seen in more than 85% of patients across multiple MHC alleles. Pseudoprogression appeared unrelated to alterations in the top peripheral T cell clonotypes detected by TCRB sequencing. According to the authors, sample limitations meant that analyses of patient blood samples could not be reproduced. Availability determined which PBMC samples were chosen for TCRB deep sequencing.

Library creation used the immunoSEQ multiplex PCR assay. Following the manufacturer's protocol, the hsTCRB Kit was used to amplify rearranged TCR beta chain sequences. Sequencing of TCRB libraries was carried out on an Illumina MiSeq. As for the original processing: Demultiplexing, trimming and gene mapping were performed with the kit vendor's proprietary platform. The source is immuneACCESS, and TCRdb retained only in-frame sequences with V and J called. Part of the clones is not carried over; for the studies checked, unresolved V genes explain less than half of this, and the remainder is unexplained. V, J and clone size are those of that table, while D and trimming were read from the DNA. Across this sample there are about 34,000 clones, with 87% seen only once. The top ten clones comprise about 11% of the sample. Explained via the paper, the time point label denotes: week 47, end of study. Every vaccine dose consisted of 300 ug of a 20-mer mutant IDH1 peptide in Montanide, administered subcutaneously together with topical imiquimod. Eight vaccinations were administered to patients in weeks 1, 3, 5, 7, 11, 15, 19 and 23, corresponding to visits V03 through V10. Donors had newly diagnosed WHO grade 3 or 4 IDH1-mutant astrocytomas with loss of nuclear ATRX. The samples were drawn from NOA16, a multicentre, single-arm, open-label phase I trial in Germany that tested a mutant IDH1 peptide vaccine in humans for the first time. The DNeasy Blood and Tissue Kit was used to extract genomic DNA from EDTA blood for TCRB sequencing.

The clonotype originates from a woman aged 30 to 39 with glioma. The V and J segments used are TRBV7-9 and TRBJ2-7; the D gene identity is not certain. The sequencing used PBMCs, collected from a glioma patient whose treatment included an IDH1 peptide vaccine. The bases read TGTGCCAGCAGCTTGGTCTCCCTAGGACCTTCCTACGAGCAGTACTTC. Its translation reads: CASSLVSLGPSYEQYF.